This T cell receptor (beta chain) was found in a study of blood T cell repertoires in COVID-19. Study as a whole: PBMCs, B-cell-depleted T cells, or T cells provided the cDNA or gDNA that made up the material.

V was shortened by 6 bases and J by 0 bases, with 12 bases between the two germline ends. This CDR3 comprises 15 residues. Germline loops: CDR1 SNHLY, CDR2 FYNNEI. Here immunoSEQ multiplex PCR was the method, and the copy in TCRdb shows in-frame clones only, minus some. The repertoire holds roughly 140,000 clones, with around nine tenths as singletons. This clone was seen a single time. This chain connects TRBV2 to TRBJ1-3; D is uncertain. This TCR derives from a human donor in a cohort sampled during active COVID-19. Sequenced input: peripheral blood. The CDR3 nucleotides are TGTGCCAGCAGGGACCTCGGGAGCTCTGGAAACACCATATATTTT. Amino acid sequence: CASRDLGSSGNTIYF.